The TCR beta chain described here comes from a study of regulatory T cells in long-lasting Graves disease. Study-wide results and limits: Blood alone, not thyroid tissue, was studied.

The table lists this clonotype with many counts. Its antigen remains unidentified. The time point denotes: persistent/refractory GD, antithyroid drugs over 5 years with positive TRAb. RNA isolated from PBMCs was used to make the TCR library. This CDR3 contains 13 residues. The V gene lost 5 bases and the J gene lost 6 bases, with 14 bases spanning the gap. Germline CDR1 and CDR2: PRHDT and FYEKMQ (reference sequence). Researchers made TCR beta libraries by using iRepertoire HTBI primers and running Arm-PCR on CDR3 regions. TCRdb itself ran the multiplex PCR reads through MiXCR, one entry per CDR3 protein. This sample yields approximately 350,000 distinct CDR3 sequences, of which roughly 25% are seen a single time; around 30% belongs to the top ten.

V gene TRBV13 combines with J gene TRBJ2-7, with D perhaps matching TRBD1 or TRBD2 (6 bases each). The specimen comprised peripheral blood mononuclear cells (PBMCs), sampled when the disease was refractory, from a patient treated with antithyroid drugs. This sequence was found in a woman aged 40 to 49 with Graves disease. The CDR3 sequence: CASSQGIGGEQYF. As DNA, the CDR3 is TGTGCCAGCAGCCAGGGGATCGGGGGCGAGCAGTACTTC.